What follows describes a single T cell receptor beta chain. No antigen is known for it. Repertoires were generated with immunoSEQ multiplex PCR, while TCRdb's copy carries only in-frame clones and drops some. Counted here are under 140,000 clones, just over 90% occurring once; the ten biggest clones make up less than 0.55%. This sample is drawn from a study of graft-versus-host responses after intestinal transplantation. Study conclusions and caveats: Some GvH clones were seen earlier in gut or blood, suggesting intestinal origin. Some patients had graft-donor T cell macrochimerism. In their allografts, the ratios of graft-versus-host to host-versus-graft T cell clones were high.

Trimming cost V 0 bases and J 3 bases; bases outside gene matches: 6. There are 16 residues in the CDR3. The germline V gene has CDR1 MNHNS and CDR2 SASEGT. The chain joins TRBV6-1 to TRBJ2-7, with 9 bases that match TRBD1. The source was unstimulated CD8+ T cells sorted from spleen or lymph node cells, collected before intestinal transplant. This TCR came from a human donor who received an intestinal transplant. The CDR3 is CASSEAAGTGFYEQYF. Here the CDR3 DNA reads TGTGCCAGCAGTGAAGCCGCCGGGACAGGGTTCTACGAGCAGTACTTC.